This is a list of T cell receptor beta chains from one sample in a study of spatial heterogeneity in lung cancer. One entry per CDR3 protein, called by TCRdb with MiXCR from the 5' RACE reads. The data show about 92,000 distinct CDR3 sequences, 9.5% to 15% seen once. This specimen consisted of PBMCs, obtained at surgery. The receptors shown here come from a male donor with early-stage non-small cell lung cancer. The CDR3 runs from the conserved cysteine through the conserved F or W. The D gene is left open where the match is weak. Not every row has a clone size; where given, it reads once, few, many or a size class.

>TRBD2|TRBV7-3|TRBJ2-5|few
TGTGCCAGCAGCCCCGGAGCGGGAGTGGGAGAGACCCAGTACTTC
CASSPGAGVGETQYF
>NA|TRBV7-2|TRBJ1-2|NA
TGTGCCAGCAGCCGAACAAGCGACTATGGCTACACCTTC
CASSRTSDYGYTF
>NA|TRBV27|TRBJ1-4|few
TGTGCCAGCAGTGCTGTCCCGGACCGTAATGAAAAACTGTTTTTT
CASSAVPDRNEKLFF
>TRBD2|TRBV6-5|TRBJ2-3|many
TGTGCCAGCAGTATAACTAGCGGGCTCACAGATACGCAGTATTTT
CASSITSGLTDTQYF
>TRBD1|TRBV30|TRBJ1-4|few
TGTGCCTGGAACCCAACCGGGACAGGGGTGGAAAAACTGTTTTTT
CAWNPTGTGVEKLFF
>TRBD2|TRBV10-3|TRBJ2-1|NA
TGTGCCATCAGTGAAGCGGGACGGTCCTACAATGAGCAGTTCTTC
CAISEAGRSYNEQFF
>NA|TRBV6-5|TRBJ1-2|few
TGTGCCAGCAGGACGGACCTACCGACGTATGGCTACACCTTC
CASRTDLPTYGYTF
>NA|TRBV4-1|TRBJ2-5|many
TGCGCCAGCAGCCAAGGAAGCCCTTCAGAGGAGACCCAGTACTTC
CASSQGSPSEETQYF
>TRBD2|TRBV6-5|TRBJ2-1|NA
TGTGCCAGCAGTTACGGAGTAGCGGGGGGAAGCAATGAGCAGTTCTTC
CASSYGVAGGSNEQFF
>NA|TRBV29-1|TRBJ1-1|many
TGCAGCGCCGGAGGACATATGAACACTGAAGCTTTCTTT
CSAGGHMNTEAFF
>TRBD1|TRBV6-5|TRBJ2-1|few
TGTGCCAGCAGTTACTCGAACCCCCCCCCAGGGGGCGCCTACAATGAGCAGTTCTTC
CASSYSNPPPGGAYNEQFF
>NA|TRBV27|TRBJ2-4|few
TGTGCCAGTAGTTCAACGGGGCTAGCCAAAAACATTCAGTACTTC
CASSSTGLAKNIQYF
>NA|TRBV11-3|TRBJ2-5|NA
TGTGCCAGCAGCTTGGGTCGGCGGGGACGCCAAGAGACCCAGTACTTC
CASSLGRRGRQETQYF
>TRBD2|TRBV7-3|TRBJ2-1|few
TGTGCCAGCAGCCGGGGGGGAGCCTACAATGAGCAGTTCTTC
CASSRGGAYNEQFF
>NA|TRBV5-1|TRBJ2-3|NA
TGCGCCAGCAGCTTGGTGCGGCCAGGTAGGACAGATACGCAGTATTTT
CASSLVRPGRTDTQYF
>TRBD1|TRBV28|TRBJ2-4|NA
TGTGCCAGCAGTCCGACCGGGACAGCGACAAACATTCAGTACTTC
CASSPTGTATNIQYF
>NA|TRBV19|TRBJ2-2|few
TGTGCCAGTAGTATCGGGGTAGCGAACACCGGGGAGCTGTTTTTT
CASSIGVANTGELFF
>TRBD1|TRBV12-3/TRBV12-4|TRBJ2-3|NA
TGTGCCAGCAGTTCAGGACAGGGAGAGGCAGATACGCAGTATTTT
CASSSGQGEADTQYF
>TRBD1|TRBV7-9|TRBJ2-5|few
TGTGCCAGCAGCCCTTGGACAGGGGGAGAGACCCAGTACTTC
CASSPWTGGETQYF
>NA|TRBV15|TRBJ1-5|NA
TGTGCCACCAGCAGAGATCTGGGGGGCATTCAGCCCCAGCATTTT
CATSRDLGGIQPQHF
>TRBD2|TRBV29-1|TRBJ2-7|many
TGCAGCTCCCCGGGACTAGCCGCCTACGAGCAGTACTTC
CSSPGLAAYEQYF
>NA|TRBV6-1|TRBJ2-5|NA
TGTGCCAGCAGCCGTGACCCGGGACCACAAGAGACCCAGTACTTC
CASSRDPGPQETQYF
>TRBD2|TRBV10-3|TRBJ2-5|many
TGTGCCATCAGGCCGGGACTAGCGGGGTCTGAGACCCAGTACTTC
CAIRPGLAGSETQYF
>NA|TRBV28|TRBJ2-7|NA
TGTGCCAGCAGTTTACGGACGGGCCTTGCTACGGAGCAGTACTTC
CASSLRTGLATEQYF
>NA|TRBV14|TRBJ2-7|many
TGTGCCAGCAGCCAATACTACGAGCAGTACTTC
CASSQYYEQYF
>NA|TRBV7-2|TRBJ1-2|NA
TGTGCCAGCAGCTCACCCGGGCTCTATGGCTACACCTTC
CASSSPGLYGYTF
>NA|TRBV7-9|TRBJ2-3|NA
TGTGCCAGCAGCTTAGCCGGCTCGAGAGATACGCAGTATTTT
CASSLAGSRDTQYF
>TRBD1|TRBV29-1|TRBJ2-7|few
TGCAGCGTTGAACAACAGGGGGCGGGTGAGCAGTACTTC
CSVEQQGAGEQYF
>TRBD1|TRBV19|TRBJ2-7|few
TGTGCCAGTAGTATAGGACAGGGGGACGAGCAGTACTTC
CASSIGQGDEQYF